The rows below give T cell receptor beta chains drawn from one sample of a study of OX40 agonist ivuxolimab in advanced cancers. The assay was immunoSEQ multiplex PCR, and TCRdb's table has in-frame clones only and misses some. The sample carries 25,000 to 35,000 clones, more than 70% recorded once. Sequencing was performed on CD4+ or CD8+ T cells sorted from blood, taken in a trial of the OX40 agonist ivuxolimab. Every receptor here comes from an adult with an advanced solid tumor such as melanoma, head and neck, liver or kidney cancer. Each CDR3 is given with its conserved first and last residue. D genes are given only for firm matches. Not all rows give a size; the values are once, few, many and, for expanded clones, a class.

j_gene	d_gene	abundance	v_gene	CDR3nt	CDR3aa
TRBJ1-2	TRBD1	.	TRBV5-1	TGCGCCAGCAGCTCTAAGGGACAGGGGTACTATGGCTACACCTTC	CASSSKGQGYYGYTF
TRBJ2-1	.	.	TRBV4-1	TGCGCCAGCAGCCAACTCACTGCGGTGGATGAGCAGTTCTTC	CASSQLTAVDEQFF
TRBJ2-4	.	.	TRBV21-1	TGTGCCAGCAGCGTTCGGGCTAGAGGGTACTTC	CASSVRARGYF
TRBJ2-1	.	.	TRBV7-8	TGTGCCAGCAGCTTAGGGCCGAACAATGAGCAGTTCTTC	CASSLGPNNEQFF
TRBJ2-5	TRBD2	.	TRBV11-3	TGTGCCAGCAGAAGAGCGGGACCCCAAGAGACCCAGTACTTC	CASRRAGPQETQYF
TRBJ2-7	.	.	TRBV5-1	TGCGCCAGCAGCTTGGATGGACTCCTTCACTACGAGCAGTACTTC	CASSLDGLLHYEQYF
TRBJ2-7	.	medium-sized	TRBV29-1	TGCAGCGTTGTTTGGGGGCCTAGTGAGCAGTACTTC	CSVVWGPSEQYF
TRBJ2-5	.	.	TRBV4-1	TGCGCCAGCAGCCCGCGTGGGGTCGGGGAGACCCAGTACTTC	CASSPRGVGETQYF
TRBJ1-2	TRBD1	.	TRBV5-1	TGCGCCAGCAGCTTGGAACAGGGGACGAAGGATGGCTACACCTTC	CASSLEQGTKDGYTF
TRBJ2-1	TRBD2	.	TRBV5-1	TGCGCCAGCAGCTTGGTTGCTAGCGGTAGCTCCTACAATGAGCAGTTCTTC	CASSLVASGSSYNEQFF
TRBJ2-7	.	.	TRBV27	TGTGCCAGCAGTTTTGGACACGGCCGGGAGCAGTACTTC	CASSFGHGREQYF
TRBJ2-7	.	once	TRBV5-8	TGTGCCAGCAGCTTACATTACGAGCAGTACTTC	CASSLHYEQYF
TRBJ1-2	TRBD1	.	TRBV7-9	TGTGCCAGCAGCTTAATGGGAGAACCTCAGGGGGCGCGGTATGGCTACACCTTC	CASSLMGEPQGARYGYTF
TRBJ2-7	.	once	TRBV5-6	TGTGCCAGCAGCCCTGGGGCGGGTGTCTCCGAGCAGTACTTC	CASSPGAGVSEQYF
TRBJ2-7	.	.	TRBV5-6	TGTGCCAGCAGCCCGATCAGGGGAGGCTACGAGCAGTACTTC	CASSPIRGGYEQYF
TRBJ1-1	.	.	TRBV27	TGTGCCAGCAGTTTAAAGTTTGGACGAAAAGCTTTCTTT	CASSLKFGRKAFF
TRBJ2-7	TRBD2	.	TRBV4-1	TGCGCCAGCAGCCCCATAGCGGGAGGGCCCTACGAGCAGTACTTC	CASSPIAGGPYEQYF
TRBJ1-1	.	.	TRBV9	TGTGCCAGCAGCGCTCCCGGGGGGGGCGTCCACACTGAAGCTTTCTTT	CASSAPGGGVHTEAFF
TRBJ2-1	TRBD2	.	TRBV19	TGTGCCAGTAGTATGACTAGCGGGAGTTCGGAGCAGTTCTTC	CASSMTSGSSEQFF
TRBJ2-7	TRBD2	.	TRBV7-9	TGTGCCAGCAGCTCTCTAGCGGGAGGGTCCGAGCAGTACTTC	CASSSLAGGSEQYF
TRBJ2-5	TRBD2	.	TRBV13	TGTGCCAGCAGCCAACGACTAGCGGAGTACCAAGAGACCCAGTACTTC	CASSQRLAEYQETQYF
TRBJ1-1	.	.	TRBV9	TGTGCCAGCAGCCCCGGGGGGGGGAACACTGAAGCTTTCTTT	CASSPGGGNTEAFF
TRBJ2-1	TRBD2	once	TRBV27	TGTGCCAGCAGTTTAAGGCGGGAGCCCCCCTACAATGAGCAGTTCTTC	CASSLRREPPYNEQFF
TRBJ2-7	TRBD1	.	TRBV6-5	TGTGCCAGCAGTTACCGCACCTTCAGGGGGGAGCAGTACTTC	CASSYRTFRGEQYF
TRBJ1-2	.	.	TRBV6-5	TGTGCCAGCAGTTACCACCGGGCCCTCGCCGGCTACACCTTC	CASSYHRALAGYTF
TRBJ2-7	.	.	TRBV4-1	TGCGCCAGCAGCCAAGGGTCAGGCTCCTACGAGCAGTACTTC	CASSQGSGSYEQYF
TRBJ1-5	.	.	TRBV28	TGTGCCAGCAGTGGACGCGGGGGGAGCAATCAGCCCCAGCATTTT	CASSGRGGSNQPQHF
TRBJ1-2	.	.	TRBV7-9	TGTGCCAGCAGCCCATTGGGGCAGATTGGCTACACCTTC	CASSPLGQIGYTF
TRBJ2-7	.	once	TRBV2	TGTGCCAGCAGTGAATCGGTCGGACCCTACGAGCAGTACTTC	CASSESVGPYEQYF
TRBJ2-1	.	.	TRBV5-1	TGCGCCAGCAGCGACGAAGGGGGGACGAGCTCCTACAATGAGCAGTTCTTC	CASSDEGGTSSYNEQFF
TRBJ1-1	.	.	TRBV19	TGTGCCAGTAGTCAGTCCGGGGGCGCTGAAGCTTTCTTT	CASSQSGGAEAFF
TRBJ1-5	.	.	TRBV28	TGTGCCAGCAGTTTAGGCAGACTTCAGCCCCAGCATTTT	CASSLGRLQPQHF
TRBJ1-2	TRBD1	.	TRBV25-1	TGTGCCAGCAGTGAATTAGACAGGGGGGATGGCTACACCTTC	CASSELDRGDGYTF
TRBJ2-3	.	.	TRBV19	TGTGCCAGTAGTCATGGCGGCCTGAAGGTTCTGGATACGCAGTATTTT	CASSHGGLKVLDTQYF
TRBJ2-7	TRBD2	.	TRBV5-5	TGTGCCAGCAGCTTCAGGTGGGAGGGAACCCACGAGCAGTACTTC	CASSFRWEGTHEQYF
TRBJ2-3	.	.	TRBV6-1	TGTGCCAGCAGCGGAAGGGGCCCCACAGATACGCAGTATTTT	CASSGRGPTDTQYF
TRBJ1-2	.	.	TRBV5-5	TGTGCCAGCAGCCTGTGGGAGGGCCCATCCTATGGCTACACCTTC	CASSLWEGPSYGYTF
TRBJ2-2	.	.	TRBV4-2	TGTACCAGCGTGGGCGGAGGGGACACCGGGGAGCTGTTTTTT	CTSVGGGDTGELFF
TRBJ2-1	.	.	TRBV6-7	TGTGCCAGCAGTACCCTTCGGGGTTCGCCCTACAATGAGCAGTTCTTC	CASSTLRGSPYNEQFF
TRBJ2-7	TRBD2	.	TRBV9	TGTGCCAGCAGCGTAGGCGGGACTACAGTCTACGAGCAGTACTTC	CASSVGGTTVYEQYF
TRBJ2-2	.	.	TRBV5-6	TGTGCCAGCAGCTTGTTATATCCGAACACCGGGGAGCTGTTTTTT	CASSLLYPNTGELFF
TRBJ2-3	.	.	TRBV7-9	TGTGCCAGCAGCCGAGACAGCACAGATACGCAGTATTTT	CASSRDSTDTQYF
TRBJ1-2	.	.	TRBV30	TGTGCCTGGAGTGTGGTTTATGGCTACACCTTC	CAWSVVYGYTF
TRBJ1-2	.	.	TRBV30	TGTGCCTGGATCCGGGGGGGACGGGATGGCTACACCTTC	CAWIRGGRDGYTF
TRBJ2-3	.	.	TRBV4-1	TGCGCCAGCAGCCAACATGCCGGCGGGAAGTTGGTAGATACGCAGTATTTT	CASSQHAGGKLVDTQYF
TRBJ2-5	.	.	TRBV5-6	TGTGCCAGCAGCCCCGGGCCGCACGAGACCCAGTACTTC	CASSPGPHETQYF
TRBJ2-5	.	.	TRBV7-9	TGTGCCAGCAGCTTAAGCGTGGAGACCCAGTACTTC	CASSLSVETQYF
TRBJ1-1	.	.	TRBV12-2	TGTGCAAGTCGCTGGGACACTGAAGCTTTCTTT	CASRWDTEAFF
TRBJ2-2	.	few	TRBV19	TGTGCCATTAGAGATAAAGGGCCCGGGGAGCTGTTTTTT	CAIRDKGPGELFF
TRBJ2-1	.	.	TRBV30	TGTGCCTGGAGTCCAAGCTCCTACAATGAGCAGTTCTTC	CAWSPSSYNEQFF
TRBJ2-4	.	.	TRBV21-1	TGTGCCAGCAGCCGACGGACTAGCGGGAGGTCGGACATTCAGTACTTC	CASSRRTSGRSDIQYF
TRBJ2-1	.	.	TRBV4-1	TGCGCCAGCAGCCAAAGCGGGCTACAGGGGCTTGAGCAGTTCTTC	CASSQSGLQGLEQFF
TRBJ2-7	TRBD2	.	TRBV28	TGTGCCAGCAGTCAATATCGACTAGCGGGAGGGCCCAACTACGAGCAGTACTTC	CASSQYRLAGGPNYEQYF
TRBJ2-7	.	.	TRBV4-1	TGCGCCAGCAGCCAAGTACAACCCGGGGGCGCATACGAGCAGTACTTC	CASSQVQPGGAYEQYF
TRBJ2-7	TRBD2	.	TRBV6-5	TGTGCCAGCAGTTATGATGGCGGGACTACTTACGAGCAGTACTTC	CASSYDGGTTYEQYF
TRBJ1-2	.	.	TRBV2	TGTGCCAGCAGTGCTTCGGCCGGGCAGAACTATGGCTACACCTTC	CASSASAGQNYGYTF
TRBJ2-1	.	medium-sized	TRBV4-2	TGTGCCAGCAGCCAAGTTCAGGGGACCTCGGATCCTTTGAGCTCCTACAATGAGCAGTTCTTC	CASSQVQGTSDPLSSYNEQFF
TRBJ2-7	.	.	TRBV5-1	TGCGCCAGCAGCTTGGGGCCAGAAGGGGTCGAGTACGAGCAGTACTTC	CASSLGPEGVEYEQYF
TRBJ2-3	.	.	TRBV19	TGTGCCAGTAGTATAGCCCAGGAGGGAATCACAGATACGCAGTATTTT	CASSIAQEGITDTQYF
TRBJ2-1	.	.	TRBV4-1	TGCGCCAGCAGCCAACGATTATCGTCCCCGCACCAGTTCTTC	CASSQRLSSPHQFF